This TCR beta chain was captured in a study of PD-1 blockade in classical Hodgkin lymphoma. The study, taken as a whole, reports: At C4D1, TCR diversity had climbed significantly for CD4+ cells, though not for CD8+ cells. Before treatment, TCR diversity in newly diagnosed patients was reportedly lower than in healthy donors.

As for time point: cycle 4 day 1 (C4D1), after 6 weeks of nivolumab. Each patient relapsed following autologous stem cell transplantation, and prior brentuximab vedotin exposure differed. Here immunoSEQ multiplex PCR was the method, and the copy in TCRdb shows in-frame clones only, minus some. The repertoire holds 50,000 to 65,000 clones, about 89% seen once, with 9% to 12% in the top ten. Remarks on this clone: As yet, its antigen is unknown.

This receptor was obtained from a human donor with classical Hodgkin lymphoma. This specimen consisted of peripheral blood mononuclear cells (PBMCs), obtained before the fourth cycle of nivolumab.

This CDR3 reads CASSGPYSNIQYF. DNA for the CDR3: TGTGCCTCCTCGGGGCCCTATTCGAACATTCAGTACTTC. This sequence joins TRBV7-9 and TRBJ2-4; either TRBD1 or TRBD2 may supply D (5 bases each). Germline V lookup: CDR1 SEHNR, CDR2 FQNEAQ (reference sequence). Trimming stripped 11 bases from V and 7 bases from J, with 18 bases between. This CDR3 is built from 13 residues. Looking up the rest from reference TRBV7-9 and TRBJ2-4 gives the full variable domain: DTGVSQNPRHKITKRGQNVTFRCDPISEHNRLYWYRQTLGQGPEFLTYFQNEAQLEKSRLLSDRFSAERPKGSFSTLEIQRTEQGDSAMYLCASSGPYSNIQYFGAGTRLSVL.